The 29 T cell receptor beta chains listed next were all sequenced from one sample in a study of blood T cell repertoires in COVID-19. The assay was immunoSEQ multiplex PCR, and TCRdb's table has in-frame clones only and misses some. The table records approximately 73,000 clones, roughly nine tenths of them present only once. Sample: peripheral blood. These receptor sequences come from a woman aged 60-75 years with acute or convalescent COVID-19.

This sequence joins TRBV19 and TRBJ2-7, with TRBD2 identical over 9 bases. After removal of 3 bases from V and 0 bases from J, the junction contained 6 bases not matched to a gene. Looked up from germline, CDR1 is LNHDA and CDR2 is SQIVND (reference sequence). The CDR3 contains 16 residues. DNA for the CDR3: TGTGCCAGTAGTATCCAAAGCGGGGGGCCCTCCTACGAGCAGTACTTC. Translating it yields CASSIQSGGPSYEQYF.

CDR3: CASSLSGLVNTEAFF. CDR3 sequence (DNA): TGCGCCAGCAGCTTATCGGGTTTGGTGAACACTGAAGCTTTCTTT. The chain links TRBV5-1 to TRBJ1-1; D not resolved. The CDR3 totals 15 residues. Trimming took 2 bases from V and 0 from J, leaving 11 bases between them. Germline values: CDR1 SGHRS, CDR2 YFSETQ. Full variable domain (missing parts from reference TRBV5-1 and TRBJ1-1): KAGVTQTPRYLIKTRGQQVTLSCSPISGHRSVSWYQQTPGQGLQFLFEYFSETQRNKGNFPGRFSGRQFSNSRSEMNVSTLELGDSALYLCASSLSGLVNTEAFFGQGTRLTVV.

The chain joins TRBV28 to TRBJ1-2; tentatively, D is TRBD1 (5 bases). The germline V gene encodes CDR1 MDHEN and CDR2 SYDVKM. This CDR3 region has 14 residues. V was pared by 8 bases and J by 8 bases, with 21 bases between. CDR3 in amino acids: CASLGAATSLGYTF. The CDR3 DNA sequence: TGTGCCAGCCTAGGGGCCGCGACCTCTTTGGGCTACACCTTC.

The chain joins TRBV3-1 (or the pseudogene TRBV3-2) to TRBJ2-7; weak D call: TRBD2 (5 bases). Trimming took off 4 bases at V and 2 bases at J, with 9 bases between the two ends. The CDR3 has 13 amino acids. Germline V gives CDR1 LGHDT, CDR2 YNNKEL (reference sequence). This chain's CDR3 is CASSPWETYEQYF. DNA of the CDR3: TGTGCCAGCAGCCCCTGGGAGACCTACGAGCAGTACTTC.

The CDR3 spells CASSLGYGIGADTQYF. The CDR3 DNA sequence: TGCGCCAGCAGCTTGGGGTACGGGATAGGCGCAGATACGCAGTATTTT. V is TRBV5-1 and J is TRBJ2-3, with D perhaps TRBD2 (5 bases). This CDR3 comprises 16 residues. In germline, CDR1 is SGHRS, CDR2 YFSETQ. V was clipped by 0 bases and J by 4 bases, with 15 bases between them.

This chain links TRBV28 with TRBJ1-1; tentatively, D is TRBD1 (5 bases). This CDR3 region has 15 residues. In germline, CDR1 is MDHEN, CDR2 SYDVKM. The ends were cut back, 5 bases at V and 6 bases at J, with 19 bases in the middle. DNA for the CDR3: TGTGCCAGCAGTACGACGAATACAGGAGTCCCTGAAGCTTTCTTT. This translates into CASSTTNTGVPEAFF.

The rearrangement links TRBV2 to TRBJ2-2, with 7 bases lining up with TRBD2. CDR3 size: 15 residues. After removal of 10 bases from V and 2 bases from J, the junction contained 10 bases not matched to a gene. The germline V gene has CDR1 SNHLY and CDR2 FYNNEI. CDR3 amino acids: CATRGGAFNTGELFF. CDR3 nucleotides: TGTGCCACACGGGGAGGGGCCTTCAACACCGGGGAGCTGTTTTTT.

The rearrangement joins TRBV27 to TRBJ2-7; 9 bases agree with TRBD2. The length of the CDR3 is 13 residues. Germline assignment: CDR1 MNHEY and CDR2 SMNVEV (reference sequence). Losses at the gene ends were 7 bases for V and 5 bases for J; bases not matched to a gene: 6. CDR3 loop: CASKLSGRDEQYF. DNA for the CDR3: TGTGCCAGCAAGCTTAGCGGGAGAGACGAGCAGTACTTC.

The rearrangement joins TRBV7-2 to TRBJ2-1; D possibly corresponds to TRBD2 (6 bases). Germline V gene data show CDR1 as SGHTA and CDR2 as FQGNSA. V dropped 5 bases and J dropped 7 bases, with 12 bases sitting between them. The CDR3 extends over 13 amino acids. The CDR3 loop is CASSGGTTNEQFF. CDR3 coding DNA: TGTGCCAGCAGCGGAGGGACCACTAATGAGCAGTTCTTC.

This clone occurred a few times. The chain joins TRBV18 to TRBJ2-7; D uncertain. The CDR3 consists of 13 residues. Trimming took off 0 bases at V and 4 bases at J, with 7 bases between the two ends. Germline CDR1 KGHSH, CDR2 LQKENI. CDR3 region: CASSPPVRYEQYF. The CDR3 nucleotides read TGTGCCAGCTCACCACCGGTCCGGTACGAGCAGTACTTC. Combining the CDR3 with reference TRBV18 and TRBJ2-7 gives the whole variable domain NAGVMQNPRHLVRRRGQEARLRCSPMKGHSHVYWYRQLPEEGLKFMVYLQKENIIDESGMPKERFSAEFPKEGPSILRIQQVVRGDSAAYFCASSPPVRYEQYFGPGTRLTVT.

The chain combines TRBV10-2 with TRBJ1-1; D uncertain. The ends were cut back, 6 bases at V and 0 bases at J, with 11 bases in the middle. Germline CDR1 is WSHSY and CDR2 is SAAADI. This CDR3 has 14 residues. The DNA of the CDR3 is TGCGCCAGCAGGGGCGGGCCGCTGAACACTGAAGCTTTCTTT. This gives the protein CASRGGPLNTEAFF.

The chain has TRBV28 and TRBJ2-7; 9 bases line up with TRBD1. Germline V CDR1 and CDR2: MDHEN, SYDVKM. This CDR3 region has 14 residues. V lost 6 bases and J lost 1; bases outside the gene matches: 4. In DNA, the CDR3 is TGTGCCAGCAGCGGACAGGGGTCTTCCTACGAGCAGTACTTC. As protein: CASSGQGSSYEQYF.

The CDR3 is CASSFQSRGRGTGELFF. The CDR3 DNA is TGTGCCAGCAGCTTCCAATCCAGGGGGCGCGGCACCGGGGAGCTGTTTTTT. This chain connects TRBV7-9 to TRBJ2-2, with TRBD1 matching over 8 bases. Germline lookup yields CDR1 SEHNR and CDR2 FQNEAQ (reference sequence). CDR3 length: 17 residues. The ends lost 3 bases at V and 4 bases at J; junction bases unmatched: 10.

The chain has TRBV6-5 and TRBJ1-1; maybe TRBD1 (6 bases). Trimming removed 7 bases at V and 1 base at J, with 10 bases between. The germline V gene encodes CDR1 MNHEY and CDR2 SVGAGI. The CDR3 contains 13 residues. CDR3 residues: CASMGHRNTEAFF. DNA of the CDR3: TGTGCCAGCATGGGACACAGGAACACTGAAGCTTTCTTT.

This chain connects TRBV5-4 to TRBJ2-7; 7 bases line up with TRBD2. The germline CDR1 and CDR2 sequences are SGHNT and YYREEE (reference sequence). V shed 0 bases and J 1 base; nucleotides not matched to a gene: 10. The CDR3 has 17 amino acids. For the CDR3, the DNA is TGTGCCAGCAGCTTGGCCCGGGCTAGCGGAGTTTCCTACGAGCAGTACTTC. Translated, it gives CASSLARASGVSYEQYF.

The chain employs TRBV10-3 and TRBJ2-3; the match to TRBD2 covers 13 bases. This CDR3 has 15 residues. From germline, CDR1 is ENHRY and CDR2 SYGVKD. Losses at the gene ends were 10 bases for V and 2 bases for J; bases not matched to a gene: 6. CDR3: CATRTSGGLTDTQYF. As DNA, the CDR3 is TGTGCCACCCGGACTAGCGGGGGACTCACAGATACGCAGTATTTT.

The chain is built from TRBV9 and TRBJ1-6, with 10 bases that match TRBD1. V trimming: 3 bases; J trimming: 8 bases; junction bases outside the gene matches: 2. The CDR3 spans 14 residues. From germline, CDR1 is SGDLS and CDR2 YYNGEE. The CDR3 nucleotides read TGTGCCAGCAGCGAGGGACAGGGGTATTCACCCCTCCACTTT. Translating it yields CASSEGQGYSPLHF.

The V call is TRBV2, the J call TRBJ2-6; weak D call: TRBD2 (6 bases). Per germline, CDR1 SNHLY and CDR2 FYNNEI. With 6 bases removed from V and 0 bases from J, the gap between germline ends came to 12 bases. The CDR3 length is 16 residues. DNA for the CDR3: TGTGCCAGCAGGTGGGCGGGGATCTCTGGGGCCAACGTCCTGACTTTC. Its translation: CASRWAGISGANVLTF.

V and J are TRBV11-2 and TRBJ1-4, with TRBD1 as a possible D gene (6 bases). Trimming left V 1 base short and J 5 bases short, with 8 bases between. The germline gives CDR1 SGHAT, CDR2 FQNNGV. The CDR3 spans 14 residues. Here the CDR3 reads CASSLGGTNEKLFF. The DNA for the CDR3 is TGTGCCAGCAGCTTAGGGGGGACAAATGAAAAACTGTTTTTT. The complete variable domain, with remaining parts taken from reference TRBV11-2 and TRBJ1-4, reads EAGVAQSPRYKIIEKRQSVAFWCNPISGHATLYWYQQILGQGPKLLIQFQNNGVVDDSQLPKDRFSAERLKGVDSTLKIQPAKLEDSAVYLCASSLGGTNEKLFFGSGTQLSVL.

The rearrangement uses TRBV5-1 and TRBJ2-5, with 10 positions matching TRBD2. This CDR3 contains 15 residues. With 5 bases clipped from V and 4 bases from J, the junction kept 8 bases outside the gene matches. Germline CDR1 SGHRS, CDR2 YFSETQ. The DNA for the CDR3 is TGCGCCAGCAGTAGCGGACTAGCGGCTCGAGAGACCCAGTACTTC. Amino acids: CASSSGLAARETQYF.

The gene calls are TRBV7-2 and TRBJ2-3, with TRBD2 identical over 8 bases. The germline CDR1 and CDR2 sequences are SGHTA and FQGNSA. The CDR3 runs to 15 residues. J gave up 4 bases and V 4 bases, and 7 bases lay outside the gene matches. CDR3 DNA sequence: TGTGCCAGCAGCTCCGTAGCGGGGCGGGCAGATACGCAGTATTTT. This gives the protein CASSSVAGRADTQYF.

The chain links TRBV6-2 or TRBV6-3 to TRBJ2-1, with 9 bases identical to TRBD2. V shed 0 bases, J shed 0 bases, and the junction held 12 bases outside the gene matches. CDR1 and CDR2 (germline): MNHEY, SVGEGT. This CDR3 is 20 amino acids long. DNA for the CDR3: TGTGCCAGCAGTTACTCCTACACTGGGGTAGCGGGAGCCTCCTACAATGAGCAGTTCTTC. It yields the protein CASSYSYTGVAGASYNEQFF.

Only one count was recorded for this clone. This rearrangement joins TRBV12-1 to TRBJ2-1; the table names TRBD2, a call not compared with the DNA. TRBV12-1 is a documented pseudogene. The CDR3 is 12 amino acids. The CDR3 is CASRVPTFVQFF. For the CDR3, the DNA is TGTGCCAGCCGGGTGCCCACATTTGTGCAGTTCTTC.

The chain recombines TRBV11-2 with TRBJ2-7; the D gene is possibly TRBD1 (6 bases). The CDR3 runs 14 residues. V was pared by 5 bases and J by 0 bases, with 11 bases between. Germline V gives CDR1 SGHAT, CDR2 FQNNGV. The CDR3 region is CASSPRTVSYEQYF. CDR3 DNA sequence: TGTGCCAGCAGCCCACGGACAGTCTCCTACGAGCAGTACTTC.

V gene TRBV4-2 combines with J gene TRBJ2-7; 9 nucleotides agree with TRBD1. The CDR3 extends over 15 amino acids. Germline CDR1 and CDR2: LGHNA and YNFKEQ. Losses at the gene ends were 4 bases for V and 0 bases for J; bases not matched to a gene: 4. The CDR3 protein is CASSRQTGGSYEQYF. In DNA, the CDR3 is TGTGCCAGCAGCCGTCAGACAGGGGGCTCCTACGAGCAGTACTTC.

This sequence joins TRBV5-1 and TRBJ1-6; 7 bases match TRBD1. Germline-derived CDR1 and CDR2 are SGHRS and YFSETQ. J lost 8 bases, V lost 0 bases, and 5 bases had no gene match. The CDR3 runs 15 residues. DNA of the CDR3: TGCGCCAGCAGCTTGGCCGCAGGGGGAGATTCACCCCTCCACTTT. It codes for CASSLAAGGDSPLHF.

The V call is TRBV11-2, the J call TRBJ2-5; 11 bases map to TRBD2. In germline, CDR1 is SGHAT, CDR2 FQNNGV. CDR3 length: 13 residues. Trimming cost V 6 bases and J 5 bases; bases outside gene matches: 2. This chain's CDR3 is CASRLAGAETQYF. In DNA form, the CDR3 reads TGTGCCAGCAGACTAGCGGGAGCGGAGACCCAGTACTTC.

The CDR3 DNA follows: TGTGCCACGACAGGCGACCCCATATCGAACTATGGCTACACCTTC. Translating gives CATTGDPISNYGYTF. The chain uses TRBV10-3 and TRBJ1-2, with D perhaps matching TRBD1 (6 bases). Germline V gives CDR1 ENHRY, CDR2 SYGVKD. V lost 10 bases and J 2 bases, leaving 20 bases between the germline ends. This CDR3 is 15 amino acids long.

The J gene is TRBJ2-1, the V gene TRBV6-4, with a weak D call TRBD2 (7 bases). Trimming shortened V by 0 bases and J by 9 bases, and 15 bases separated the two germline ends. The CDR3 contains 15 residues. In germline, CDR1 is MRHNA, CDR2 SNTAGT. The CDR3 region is CASSDSGGPSVEQFF. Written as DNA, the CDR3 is TGTGCCAGCAGTGACTCGGGGGGGCCGTCCGTTGAGCAGTTCTTC.